This T cell receptor (beta chain) was retrieved from a study of blood T cell repertoires in COVID-19. Overall study: Sites in the United States, Italy and Spain provided acute and convalescent COVID-19 samples. The cDNA or gDNA used as material had been derived from T cells, B-cell-depleted T cells, or PBMCs.

Germline CDR1 is MNHEY and CDR2 is SMNVEV (reference sequence). CDR3 length: 15 residues. V trimming: 7 bases; J trimming: 3 bases; junction bases outside the gene matches: 9. In the original processing: Quantification of nucleated cells was approximated via reference gene primer amplification. Method: immunoSEQ multiplex PCR; TCRdb's copy keeps in-frame clones and lacks some. V and J calls and clone size are as listed in that table; D and trimming were resolved from the DNA. Counted here are 200,000 or so clones, around 84% occurring once; the ten biggest clones make up around 21%. The gene calls are TRBV27 and TRBJ2-1; TRBD1 matches at 7 bases. The receptor was derived from a human donor in a cohort sampled during active COVID-19. The sample taken for sequencing was peripheral blood. The CDR3 bases are TGTGCCAGCATCAAATCCTGGGACAGCTACAATGAGCAGTTCTTC. It translates to CASIKSWDSYNEQFF.